The subject of this entry is one TCR beta chain. The V end was cut by 0 bases, the J end by 15 bases, with 12 bases between. Germline V gives CDR1 ENHRY, CDR2 SYGVKD. The CDR3 is made up of 12 amino acids. These data come from a study of blood T cell repertoires in COVID-19. The Seattle site enrolled patients during active infection and followed them longitudinally. Original analysis: Quantification of nucleated cells was approximated via reference gene primer amplification. TCRdb's copy holds only in-frame clones and misses some; the assay was immunoSEQ multiplex PCR. Clone size and the V and J calls come from that table; the DNA yielded D and trimming. The sample has around 260,000 clones; more than 65% are singletons.

The receptor's source is a person aged 70 to 85 with COVID-19, enrolled during active disease. This chain connects TRBV10-3 to TRBJ2-1; D remains unclear. Sequences were obtained from peripheral blood. The CDR3 is CAISESETSLFF. Here the CDR3 DNA reads TGTGCCATCAGTGAGTCCGAGACTTCCTTGTTCTTC.